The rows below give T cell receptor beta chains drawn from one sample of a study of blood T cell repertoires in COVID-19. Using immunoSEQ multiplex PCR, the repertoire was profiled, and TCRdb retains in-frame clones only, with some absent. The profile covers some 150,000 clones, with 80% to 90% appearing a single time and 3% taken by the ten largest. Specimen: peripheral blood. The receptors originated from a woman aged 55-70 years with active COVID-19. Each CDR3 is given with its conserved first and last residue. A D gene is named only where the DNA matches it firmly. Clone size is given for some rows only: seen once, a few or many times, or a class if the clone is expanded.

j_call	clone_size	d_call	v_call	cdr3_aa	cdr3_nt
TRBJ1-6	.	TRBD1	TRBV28	CASSGQGNSPLHF	TGTGCCAGCAGTGGACAGGGTAATTCACCCCTCCACTTT
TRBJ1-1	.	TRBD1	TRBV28	CASSSTGGNTEAFF	TGTGCCAGCAGCTCGACAGGGGGAAACACTGAAGCTTTCTTT
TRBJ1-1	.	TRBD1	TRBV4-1	CASSERDSWNTEAFF	TGCGCCAGCAGCGAACGGGACAGCTGGAACACTGAAGCTTTCTTT
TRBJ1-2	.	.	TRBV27	CASSAQTAPAAF	TGTGCCAGCAGTGCCCAAACAGCCCCGGCTGCCTTC
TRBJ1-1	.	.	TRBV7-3	CASSLTVQAEAFF	TGTGCCAGCAGCTTAACAGTACAGGCGGAAGCTTTCTTT
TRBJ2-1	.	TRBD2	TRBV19	CASSMSGLAAYSEQFF	TGTGCCAGTAGTATGTCGGGACTAGCAGCATATAGTGAGCAGTTCTTC
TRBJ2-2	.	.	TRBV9	CASRGDLGTGELFF	TGTGCCAGCAGAGGGGATTTGGGCACCGGGGAGCTGTTTTTT
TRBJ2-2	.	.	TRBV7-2	CASRAGSLFTGELFF	TGTGCCAGCAGAGCCGGTTCGTTGTTCACCGGGGAGCTGTTTTTT
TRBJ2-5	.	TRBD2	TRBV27	CASSFAGGRVRQETQYF	TGTGCCAGCAGTTTCGCGGGAGGGCGAGTCCGCCAAGAGACCCAGTACTTC
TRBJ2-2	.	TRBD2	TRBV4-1	CASSPLGTSGRMNTGELFF	TGCGCCAGCAGCCCGCTAGGGACTAGCGGGAGAATGAACACCGGGGAGCTGTTTTTT
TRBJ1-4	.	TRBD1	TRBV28	CASSLWTGGNEKLFF	TGTGCCAGCAGTTTATGGACAGGGGGTAATGAAAAACTGTTTTTT
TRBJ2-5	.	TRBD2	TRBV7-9	CASSQGTSGRAEETQYF	TGTGCCAGCAGCCAAGGGACTAGCGGGAGGGCCGAAGAGACCCAGTACTTC
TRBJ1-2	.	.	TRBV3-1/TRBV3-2	CASAQGSRGYTF	TGTGCCAGCGCACAGGGTTCTCGTGGCTACACCTTC
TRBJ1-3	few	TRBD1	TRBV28	CASSPDRPFSGNTIYF	TGTGCCAGCAGTCCGGACAGGCCCTTCTCTGGAAACACCATATATTTT
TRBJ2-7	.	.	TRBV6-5	CASSYSVRYEQYF	TGTGCCAGCAGTTACTCGGTTCGGTACGAGCAGTACTTC
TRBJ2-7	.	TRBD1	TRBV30	CAWSTGTGTYEQYF	TGTGCCTGGAGTACCGGGACAGGGACCTACGAGCAGTACTTC
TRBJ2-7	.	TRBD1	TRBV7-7	CASRAWDRDYEQYF	TGTGCCAGCAGAGCCTGGGACAGAGACTACGAGCAGTACTTC
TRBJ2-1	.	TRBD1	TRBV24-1	CATSDSQGVPFSSYNEQFF	TGTGCCACCAGTGACTCACAGGGGGTCCCCTTTAGCTCCTACAATGAGCAGTTCTTC
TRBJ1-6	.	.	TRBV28	CASSLDSGGNSPLHF	TGTGCCAGCAGTTTAGACTCCGGCGGGAATTCACCCCTCCACTTT
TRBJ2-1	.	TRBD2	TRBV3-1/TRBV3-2	CASSQVDTSGRALNEQFF	TGTGCCAGCAGCCAAGTTGATACTAGCGGGAGGGCCTTGAATGAGCAGTTCTTC
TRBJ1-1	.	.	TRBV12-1	CHSRGYTEAFF	TGTCACTCACGGGGTTACACTGAAGCTTTCTTT
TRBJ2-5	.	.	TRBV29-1	CSVAAVDAQEAQYF	TGCAGCGTTGCGGCGGTCGATGCCCAAGAGGCCCAGTACTTC
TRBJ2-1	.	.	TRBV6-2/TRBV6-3	CASSDFQPKQFF	TGTGCCAGCAGCGACTTTCAGCCGAAGCAGTTCTTC
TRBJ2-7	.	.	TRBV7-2	CASSLRWAGNSYEQYF	TGTGCCAGCAGCTTAAGATGGGCAGGGAACTCCTACGAGCAGTACTTC
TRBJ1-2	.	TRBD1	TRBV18	CASSPEQGAHYGYTF	TGTGCCAGCTCACCAGAACAGGGGGCACACTATGGCTACACCTTC
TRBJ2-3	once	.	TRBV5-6	CASSPPGRTDTQYF	TGTGCCAGCAGCCCGCCGGGTCGAACAGATACGCAGTATTTT
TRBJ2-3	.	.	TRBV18	CASSPSSTDTQYF	TGTGCCAGCTCACCGTCGAGCACAGATACGCAGTATTTT
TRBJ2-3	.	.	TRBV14	CASSQVPYTQYF	TGTGCCAGCAGCCAAGTCCCGTATACGCAGTATTTT
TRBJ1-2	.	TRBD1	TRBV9	CASSGSGTGAAGRYGYTF	TGTGCCAGCAGCGGCTCCGGGACAGGGGCCGCAGGGCGCTATGGCTACACCTTC
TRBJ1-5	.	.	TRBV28	CASTEGQRRNQPQHF	TGTGCCAGCACCGAGGGACAAAGGCGCAATCAGCCCCAGCATTTT
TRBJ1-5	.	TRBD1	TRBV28	CASSLGQAILYQPQHF	TGTGCCAGCAGTCTCGGACAGGCTATTCTTTATCAGCCCCAGCATTTT
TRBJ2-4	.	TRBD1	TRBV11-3	CASSLGPNRGKNIQYF	TGTGCCAGCAGCCTTGGGCCGAACAGGGGAAAAAACATTCAGTACTTC